The clone carrying this TCR beta chain was seen only a few times. This entry is derived from a study of blood T cells in healthy people across ages. The CDR3 loop spans 14 amino acids. Isolation yielded PBMCs, at least 6 million per sample, in every case. Alongside a J-beta primer mix, a sample-barcoded 5' primer served in a second PCR lasting about 7 to 11 cycles. TCRdb redid the calling of the 5' RACE reads with MiXCR, one entry per CDR3 protein. This sample carries 700,000 to 900,000 distinct CDR3 sequences, around 25% of them seen once, and the ten largest clones take under 3%. These sequences were also reported in another study, on T cells of mothers and their children.

The V call is TRBV12-3 or TRBV12-4, the J call TRBJ2-7; D gene unclear. The J call may not be correct, given that the DNA end is closer to TRBJ2-1. The receptor was isolated from a boy between 10 and 17 years old in good health. Sequencing was done on a sample of blood. The CDR3 DNA follows: TGTGCCAGCAGCGACTTCGGTGGTATCAATGAGCAGTTCTTC. Its translation is CASSDFGGINEQFF.